This passage covers 7 T cell receptor beta chains from one sample sequenced in a study of T cells in Graves' hyperthyroidism and ophthalmopathy. Authors of the study amplified TCR beta CDR3 regions from RNA transcripts. HTBI primers drove first-round RT-PCR of the TCR CDR3. Each CDR3 protein is one row after TCRdb ran MiXCR on the multiplex PCR reads. The sample includes nearly 600,000 distinct CDR3 sequences, around 14% seen only once; the top ten take about 7%. The sample comprised blood. The receptors come from a young woman with Graves' ophthalmopathy.

This clonotype was recorded many times. The chain carries TRBV12-3 or TRBV12-4 and TRBJ2-3; D is unresolved. CDR3 length: 14 amino acids. V was trimmed by 1 base and J by 4 bases, leaving 9 bases between them. CDR3 in amino acids: CASSLGTVPDTQYF. CDR3 nucleotide sequence: TGTGCCAGCAGTTTAGGGACGGTCCCAGATACGCAGTATTTT.

The chain has TRBV7-2 and TRBJ2-7, with 7 bases that match TRBD2. The length of the CDR3 is 13 residues. Trimming removed 6 bases from V and 0 bases from J; junction bases left unmatched: 2. CDR1 and CDR2 (germline): SGHTA, FQGNSA. The CDR3, as DNA: TGTGCCAGCAGACTAGCGAGCTCCTACGAGCAGTACTTC. It encodes CASRLASSYEQYF. Using reference TRBV7-2 and TRBJ2-7 for the parts outside the CDR3, the full variable domain is GAGVSQSPSNKVTEKGKDVELRCDPISGHTALYWYRQSLGQGLEFLIYFQGNSAPDKSGLPSDRFSAERTGGSVSTLTIQRTQQEDSAVYLCASRLASSYEQYFGPGTRLTVT.

This clonotype appeared many times. The chain uses TRBV12-3 or TRBV12-4 and TRBJ2-1; TRBD2 matches at 9 bases. The CDR3 is 15 residues long. With 7 bases clipped from V and 6 bases from J, the junction kept 10 bases outside the gene matches. The CDR3 coding sequence is TGTGCCAGCACCCCGAGACTAGCGGAGTCCAATGAGCAGTTCTTC. This translates into CASTPRLAESNEQFF.

This clonotype has at least ten counts. This chain links TRBV12-3 or TRBV12-4 with TRBJ2-5; D possibly uses TRBD1 or TRBD2 (5 bases each). The CDR3 length is 13 residues. V was cut by 4 bases and J by 1 base, with 7 bases left in between. CDR3 DNA sequence: TGTGCCAGCAGTTATGGGACCCAAGAGACCCAGTACTTC. It specifies CASSYGTQETQYF.

In its sample, this clonotype was seen many times. The chain employs TRBV27 and TRBJ2-1, with 7 bases identical to TRBD2. The V gene end was trimmed by 5 bases and the J gene end by 3 bases; junction bases not matched to a gene: 7. The CDR3 covers 15 residues. Germline V gene lookup returns CDR1 MNHEY and CDR2 SMNVEV (reference sequence). The CDR3 DNA follows: TGTGCCAGCAGTCATGGGGGGGGGGACTACAATGAGCAGTTCTTC. Its protein product is CASSHGGGDYNEQFF.

This clonotype was recorded at least ten times. The chain couples TRBV11-3 to TRBJ2-2; 7 bases map to TRBD2. V shed 5 bases, J shed 6 bases, and the junction held 6 bases outside the gene matches. CDR3 length: 14 amino acids. The germline V gene encodes CDR1 SGHNT and CDR2 YENEEA. The CDR3 nucleotides are TGTGCCAGCAGCCCCCGAGCGGGATCCGGGGAGCTGTTTTTT. Translation gives CASSPRAGSGELFF.

In its sample, this clonotype was seen many times. This rearrangement joins TRBV6-2 or TRBV6-3 to TRBJ2-5, with unresolved D. This CDR3 comprises 15 residues. Germline V CDR1 and CDR2: MNHEY, SVGEGT. Trimming took off 2 bases at V and 1 base at J, with 11 bases between the two ends. For the CDR3, the DNA is TGTGCCAGCAGTTACGGCGGAACAAGCCAAGAGACCCAGTACTTC. Its protein product is CASSYGGTSQETQYF.